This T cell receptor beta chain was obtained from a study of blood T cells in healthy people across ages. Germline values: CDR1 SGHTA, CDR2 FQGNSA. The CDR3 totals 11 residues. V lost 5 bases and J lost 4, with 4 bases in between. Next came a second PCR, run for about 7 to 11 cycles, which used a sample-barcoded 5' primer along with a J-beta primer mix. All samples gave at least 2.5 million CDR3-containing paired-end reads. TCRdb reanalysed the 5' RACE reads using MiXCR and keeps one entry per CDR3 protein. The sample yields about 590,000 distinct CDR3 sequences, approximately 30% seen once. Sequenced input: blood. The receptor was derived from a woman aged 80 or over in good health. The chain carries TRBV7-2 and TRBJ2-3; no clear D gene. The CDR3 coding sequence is TGTACCAGCAGCCGGTCAGATACGCAGTATTTT. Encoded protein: CTSSRSDTQYF.